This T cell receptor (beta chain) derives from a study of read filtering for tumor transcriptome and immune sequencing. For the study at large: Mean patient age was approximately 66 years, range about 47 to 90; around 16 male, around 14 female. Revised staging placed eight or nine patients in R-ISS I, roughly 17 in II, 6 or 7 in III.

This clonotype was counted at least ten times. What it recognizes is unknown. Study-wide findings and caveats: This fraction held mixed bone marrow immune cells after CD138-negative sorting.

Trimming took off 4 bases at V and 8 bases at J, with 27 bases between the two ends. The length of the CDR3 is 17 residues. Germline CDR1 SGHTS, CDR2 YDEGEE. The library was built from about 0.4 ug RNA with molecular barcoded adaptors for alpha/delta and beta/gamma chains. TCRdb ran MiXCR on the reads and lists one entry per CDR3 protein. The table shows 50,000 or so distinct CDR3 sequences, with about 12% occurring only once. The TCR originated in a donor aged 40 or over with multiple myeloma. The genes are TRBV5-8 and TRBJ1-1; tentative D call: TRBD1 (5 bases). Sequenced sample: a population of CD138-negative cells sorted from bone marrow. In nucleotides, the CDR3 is TGTGCCAGCAGCCCGCCTGGGACTGCCGTGGGGGTCAGGGAAGCTTTCTTT. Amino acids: CASSPPGTAVGVREAFF.